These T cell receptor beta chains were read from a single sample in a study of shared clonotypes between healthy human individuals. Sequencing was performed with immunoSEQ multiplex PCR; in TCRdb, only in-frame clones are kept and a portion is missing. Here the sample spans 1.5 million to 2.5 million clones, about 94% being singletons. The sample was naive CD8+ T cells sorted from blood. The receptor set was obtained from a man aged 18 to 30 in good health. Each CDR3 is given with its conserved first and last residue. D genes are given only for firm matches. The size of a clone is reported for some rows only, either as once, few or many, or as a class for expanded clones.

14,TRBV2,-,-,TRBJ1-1,CASSVAGSNTEAFF,TGTGCCAGCAGTGTCGCGGGATCGAACACTGAAGCTTTCTTT
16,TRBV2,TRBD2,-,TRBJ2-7,CASSNSGGPVTYEQYF,TGTGCCAGCAGTAATAGCGGGGGACCCGTAACCTACGAGCAGTACTTC
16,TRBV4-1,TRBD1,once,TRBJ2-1,CASSQDRQGAYNEQFF,TGCGCCAGCAGCCAAGATAGACAGGGGGCCTACAATGAGCAGTTCTTC
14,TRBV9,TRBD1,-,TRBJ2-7,CASSVGTGLYEQYF,TGTGCCAGCAGCGTCGGGACAGGGCTCTACGAGCAGTACTTC
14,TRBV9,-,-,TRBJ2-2,CASSVGGLTGELFF,TGTGCCAGCAGCGTAGGGGGGTTAACCGGGGAGCTGTTTTTT
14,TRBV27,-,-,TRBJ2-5,CASSSGQMSETQYF,TGTGCCAGCAGTTCCGGACAGATGAGTGAGACCCAGTACTTC
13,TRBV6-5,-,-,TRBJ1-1,CASSYQEYTEAFF,TGTGCCAGCAGTTACCAGGAGTACACTGAAGCTTTCTTT
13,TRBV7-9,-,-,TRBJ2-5,CASSLGSQETQYF,TGTGCCAGCAGCTTAGGATCTCAGGAGACCCAGTACTTC
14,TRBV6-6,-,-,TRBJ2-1,CASSYSGESNEQFF,TGTGCCAGCAGTTACTCAGGAGAGTCCAATGAGCAGTTCTTC
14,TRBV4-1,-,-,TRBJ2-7,CASSHSRRGYEQYF,TGCGCCAGCAGCCATTCCCGGCGGGGCTACGAGCAGTACTTC
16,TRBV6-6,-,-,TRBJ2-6,CASSSDRSSGANVLTF,TGTGCCAGCAGTTCGGACCGTAGCTCTGGGGCCAACGTCCTGACTTTC
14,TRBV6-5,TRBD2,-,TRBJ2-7,CASTSLGLAGEQYF,TGTGCCAGCACCTCCCTGGGACTAGCCGGAGAGCAGTACTTC
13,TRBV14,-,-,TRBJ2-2,CASSQAGTGELFF,TGTGCCAGCAGCCAAGCTGGAACCGGGGAGCTGTTTTTT
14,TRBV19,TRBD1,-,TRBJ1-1,CASSNWDRHTEAFF,TGTGCCAGTAGTAACTGGGACAGGCACACTGAAGCTTTCTTT
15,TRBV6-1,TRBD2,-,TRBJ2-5,CASSALTSGGSTQYF,TGTGCCAGCAGTGCACTGACTAGCGGGGGCTCGACCCAGTACTTC
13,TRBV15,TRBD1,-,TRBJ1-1,CATSISGGAEAFF,TGTGCCACCAGCATCTCAGGGGGGGCTGAAGCTTTCTTT
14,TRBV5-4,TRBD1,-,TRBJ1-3,CATQGESSGNTIYF,TGTGCCACTCAGGGGGAGAGCTCTGGAAACACCATATATTTT
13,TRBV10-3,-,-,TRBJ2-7,CAISFGSLYEQYF,TGTGCCATCAGTTTCGGGAGTCTCTACGAGCAGTACTTC
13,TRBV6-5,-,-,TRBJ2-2,CASSYREIGELFF,TGTGCCAGCAGTTACAGGGAAATCGGGGAGCTGTTTTTT
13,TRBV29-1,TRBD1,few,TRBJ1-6,CSVLDRDNSPLHF,TGCAGCGTCTTGGACAGGGATAATTCACCCCTCCACTTT
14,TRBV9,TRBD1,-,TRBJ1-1,CASSLTGDNTEAFF,TGTGCCAGCAGCTTGACAGGGGATAACACTGAAGCTTTCTTT